The entry below gives a single T cell receptor (beta chain) sequence along with its context. The antigen is not known. Profiling relied on immunoSEQ multiplex PCR, and the TCRdb table lists in-frame clones only, not all of them. The sample includes under 15,000 clones, around 70% of them seen just once. The data were obtained in a study of neoadjuvant nivolumab and ipilimumab in lung cancer. Overall study context: Patients got nivolumab 3 mg/kg on days 1, 15 and 29; combination added ipilimumab 1 mg/kg day 1. General observations from the study: Resected-tumor TCR richness correlated positively with pretherapy blood richness.

Deletions cut 2 bases from V and 1 base from J, with 7 bases between. This CDR3 comprises 14 residues. Germline V lookup: CDR1 KGHSH, CDR2 LQKENI. Sequencing was performed on peripheral blood, taken after neoadjuvant nivolumab, alone or with ipilimumab, at or shortly before surgery. This TCR derives from an adult with non-small cell lung cancer. The rearrangement links TRBV18 to TRBJ2-3; D not certain. CDR3 residues: CASSPSVGTDTQYF. The CDR3 nucleotides read TGTGCCAGCTCACCAAGTGTCGGCACAGATACGCAGTATTTT.